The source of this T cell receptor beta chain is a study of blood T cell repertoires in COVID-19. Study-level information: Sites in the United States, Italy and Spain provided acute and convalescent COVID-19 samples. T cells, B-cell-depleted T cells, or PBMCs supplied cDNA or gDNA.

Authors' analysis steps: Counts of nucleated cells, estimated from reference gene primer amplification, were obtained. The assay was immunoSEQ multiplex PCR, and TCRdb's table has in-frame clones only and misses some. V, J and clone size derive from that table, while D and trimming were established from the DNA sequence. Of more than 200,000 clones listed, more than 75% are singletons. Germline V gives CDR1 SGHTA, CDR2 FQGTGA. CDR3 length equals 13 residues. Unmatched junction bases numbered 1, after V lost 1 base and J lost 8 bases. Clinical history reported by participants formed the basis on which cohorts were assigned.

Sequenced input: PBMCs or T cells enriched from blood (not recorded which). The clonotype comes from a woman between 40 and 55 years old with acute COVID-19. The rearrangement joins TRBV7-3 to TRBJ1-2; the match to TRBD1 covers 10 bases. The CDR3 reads CASSLRQGAGYTF. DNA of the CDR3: TGTGCCAGCAGCTTAAGACAGGGGGCGGGCTACACCTTC. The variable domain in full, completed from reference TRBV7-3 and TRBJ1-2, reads GAGVSQTPSNKVTEKGKYVELRCDPISGHTALYWYRQSLGQGPEFLIYFQGTGAADDSGLPNDRFFAVRPEGSVSTLKIQRTERGDSAVYLCASSLRQGAGYTFGSGTRLTVV.